Detailed here is one TCR beta chain. This entry comes from a study of shared clonotypes between healthy human individuals. Germline assignment: CDR1 SEHNR and CDR2 FQNEAQ (reference sequence). Trimming took 6 bases from V and 4 from J, leaving 13 bases between them. The CDR3 sequence is 14 residues long. Sequenced by immunoSEQ multiplex PCR; TCRdb stores in-frame clones only, minus some. The sample lists roughly 2.5 million clones; around 94% were seen once. The chain employs TRBV7-9 and TRBJ1-3; no definite D call. The sequence was collected from a man younger than 35 in good health. The material sequenced was naive CD4+ T cells sorted from blood. Subset given: CD45RA+ positively selected. The CDR3 loop is CASSQRAAGNTIYF. The CDR3 DNA is TGTGCCAGCAGTCAAAGGGCCGCAGGAAACACCATATATTTT.